This T cell receptor (beta chain) was sequenced in a study of memory CD4+ T cells and cytomegalovirus serostatus (dated by TCRdb to 2018 to 2020). Describing the broader study: The cohort included approximately 35 healthy adults from Belgium, of whom 9 were CMV seropositive and approximately 25 were CMV seronegative. To replicate a published TCR-based CMV serostatus classifier, the researchers sequenced the CD4+ memory TCRbeta repertoires of a Belgian cohort whose cytomegalovirus serostatus was known.

This clone was seen more than once but under ten times. Its specific antigen is unknown. Within one base of it there is no much larger clone, and no base qualities were kept. Genomic DNA was extracted from sorted cells with the Quick-DNA Microprep Kit. Amplification of TCRbeta DNA was done with the immunoSEQ hsTCRbeta kit, following the protocol from the manufacturer. An Illumina MiSeq instrument was used to sequence the TCRbeta libraries. As for the authors' bioinformatics: Following removal of out-of-frame sequences, 2,204,828 distinct TCRbeta sequences were retained, with an average of around 70,000 per individual. Each individual was scored according to the count of around 160 previously reported CMV-associated TCRbeta sequences and the total productive distinct TCRbeta count. A beta-binomial model was reimplemented in Python, and random forests from scikit-learn, run with default parameters, were trained on data from the US cohort. Classifier performance on the Belgian cohort was summarized as median AUC with percentile confidence intervals over 10,000 bootstrap iterations. TCRdb stores this immuneACCESS table with in-frame sequences only. Part of the clones is absent; in the studies checked, under half of the shortfall reflects unresolved V genes, and no reason is known for the rest. Clonal size and the V and J genes are those of that table, whereas D and trimming came from the DNA. Within this sample are tens of thousands of clones, with roughly 80% of them counted one time only. In total, the top ten clones hold 0.61% of the sample.

A FACSAria II was used to sort memory CD4+ T cells, defined as single viable CD3+CD4+CD8-CD45RO+ cells. CMV serostatus was determined using a Roche Elecsys assay that detects serum IgG against CMV pp150, pp28, p38 and p52. After the samples were thawed, total CD4+ T cells were enriched through positive selection using CD4 magnetic microbeads. Samples originated from another study that specifically interrogated the CD4+ T cell memory repertoire. Following standard operating procedures, peripheral blood mononuclear cells were isolated and cryopreserved, while serum was kept at -80 degrees C. The staining used CD3-PerCP (BW264/56), CD4-APC (RPA-T4), CD45RO-PE (UCHT1) and CD8-Pacific Orange (3B5) antibodies, and Sytox blue was used to exclude non-viable cells. Study-level results and caveats: For predicting CMV serostatus, the median bootstrapped AUC was about 0.96 using the original framework and about 0.9 using a US-trained random forest. The original-framework classifier achieved a median bootstrapped AUC of almost 0.97 with a 95% CI of 0.76-1.00 on the Belgian cohort. Of around 160 previously reported CMV-associated TCRbeta sequences, around 70 appeared in the CD4+ memory repertoires, each in one to five individuals. The results were interpreted as suggesting that the CMV-associated TCR signature is largely present in the CD4+ memory repertoire. Only CD4+CD45RO+ memory cells were sequenced, unlike the original study, which covered naive and memory CD4+ and CD8+ populations.

V loses 4 bases at its end and J loses 0 bases; junction bases beyond the gene matches: 10. CDR1 and CDR2 are read off the germline V gene as SGHRS and YFSETQ. The CDR3 holds 18 amino acids from the cysteine to the phenylalanine. The DNA shown is the 54-base CDR3, in frame from base 1. The rearranged chain carries TRBV5-1 and TRBJ1-5, and TRBD1 matches 10 of the central bases. Sequencing was carried out using memory CD4+ T cells from blood. The receptor comes from an adult in good health and CMV-seronegative. The DNA sequence reads TGCGCCAGCAGCCATGTTACGGGACAGGGGTATAGCAATCAGCCCCAGCATTTT. This yields the protein CASSHVTGQGYSNQPQHF.